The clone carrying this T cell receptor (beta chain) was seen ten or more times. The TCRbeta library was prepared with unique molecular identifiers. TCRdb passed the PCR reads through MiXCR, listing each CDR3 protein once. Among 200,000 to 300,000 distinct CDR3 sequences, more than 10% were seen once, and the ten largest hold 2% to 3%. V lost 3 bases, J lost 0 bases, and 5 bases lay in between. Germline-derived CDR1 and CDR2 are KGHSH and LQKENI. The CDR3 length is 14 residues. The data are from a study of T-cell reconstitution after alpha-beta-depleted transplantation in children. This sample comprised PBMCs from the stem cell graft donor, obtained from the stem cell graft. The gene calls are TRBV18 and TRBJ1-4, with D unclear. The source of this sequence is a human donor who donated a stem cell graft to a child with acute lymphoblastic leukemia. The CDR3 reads CASSPGPTNEKLFF. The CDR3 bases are TGTGCCAGCTCACCCGGGCCAACTAATGAAAAACTGTTTTTT.